The 16 T cell receptor beta chains below come from one sample, sequenced in a study of shared clonotypes between healthy human individuals. Clones were sequenced by immunoSEQ multiplex PCR, and TCRdb holds only the in-frame ones, with some missing. This sample carries around 2,000,000 clones, approximately 94% of them seen once, and the ten largest clones take under 2%. Positive CCR7 selection of CD45RO-negative cells yielded the naive CD8 cells, and terminally differentiated effector memory CD45RA+ cells were excluded. Material: naive CD8+ T cells from PBMCs. The receptors originated from a young man in good health. Some clones in this sample may be carry-over from other donors' samples.

This chain uses TRBV27 with TRBJ2-2; either TRBD1 or TRBD2 may supply D (5 bases each). The ends were cut back, 3 bases at V and 6 bases at J, with 8 bases in the middle. CDR1 is MNHEY and CDR2 is SMNVEV in the germline V gene (reference sequence). The CDR3 contains 13 residues. DNA of the CDR3: TGTGCCAGCAGTTTTCTGGGACCCGGGGAGCTGTTTTTT. Amino acids: CASSFLGPGELFF.

This clone was seen a few times. The chain is built from TRBV7-3 and TRBJ1-1, with TRBD1 as a possible D gene (5 bases). V was shortened by 6 bases and J by 6 bases, with 17 bases between the two germline ends. The CDR3 sequence is 14 residues long. Looked up from germline, CDR1 is SGHTA and CDR2 is FQGTGA. The CDR3: CASRRTAEGAEAFF. In DNA form, the CDR3 reads TGTGCCAGCAGACGCACGGCGGAAGGGGCTGAAGCTTTCTTT.

This clone occurred once. The chain employs TRBV11-2 and TRBJ2-2, with 12 bases fitting TRBD2. CDR1 and CDR2 (germline): SGHAT, FQNNGV. V shed 1 base and J 6 bases; nucleotides not matched to a gene: 6. The CDR3 totals 17 residues. The CDR3 loop reads CASSLGTSGKGPGELFF. The CDR3 DNA is TGTGCCAGCAGCTTAGGGACTAGCGGGAAGGGTCCCGGGGAGCTGTTTTTT.

CDR3 sequence: CASSSAGTSSTDTQYF. Written as DNA, the CDR3 is TGTGCCAGCAGTTCCGCCGGGACTTCTAGCACAGATACGCAGTATTTT. V and J are TRBV28 and TRBJ2-3, with D perhaps TRBD2 (6 bases). Per germline, CDR1 MDHEN and CDR2 SYDVKM. CDR3 length equals 16 residues. V lost 4 bases and J 0 bases, leaving 14 bases between the germline ends. The full variable domain, its missing parts supplied by reference TRBV28 and TRBJ2-3, is DVKVTQSSRYLVKRTGEKVFLECVQDMDHENMFWYRQDPGLGLRLIYFSYDVKMKEKGDIPEGYSVSREKKERFSLILESASTNQTSMYLCASSSAGTSSTDTQYFGPGTRLTVL.

The chain is built from TRBV4-1 and TRBJ2-7; TRBD2 is a possible D gene (5 bases). The ends were cut back, 4 bases at V and 5 bases at J, with 15 bases in the middle. Germline-derived CDR1 and CDR2 are MGHRA and YSYEKL. There are 14 residues in the CDR3. The CDR3 loop reads CASSPSPGLDEQYF. CDR3 nucleotides: TGCGCCAGCAGCCCCTCCCCCGGACTCGACGAGCAGTACTTC.

The gene calls are TRBV11-1 and TRBJ2-7; 12 positions match TRBD2. This CDR3 has 17 residues. CDR1 is SGHAT and CDR2 is FQDESV in the germline V gene (reference sequence). The trim removed 3 bases at V and 3 bases at J, leaving 9 bases unmatched. CDR3 bases: TGTGCCAGCAGCTTCAGCGCCCGACTAGCGGGAGACTACGAGCAGTACTTC. Its translation: CASSFSARLAGDYEQYF.

V usage is TRBV19 and J usage is TRBJ2-1; no firm D call. V was shortened by 6 bases and J by 9 bases, with 24 bases between the two germline ends. CDR1 is LNHDA, CDR2 SQIVND, per germline (reference sequence). The CDR3 is made up of 16 amino acids. The DNA for the CDR3 is TGTGCCAGTAGCCAAAGGCAGGCGGCCTACCGGAGTGAGCAGTTCTTC. Residues: CASSQRQAAYRSEQFF.

CDR3 in DNA: TGTGCCAGCAGCTGGGTCCGGGGGTCCTACAATGAGCAGTTCTTC. It encodes CASSWVRGSYNEQFF. The chain is built from TRBV5-6 and TRBJ2-1, with a tentative D call TRBD2 (6 bases). Deletions cut 3 bases from V and 1 base from J, with 11 bases between. This CDR3 spans 15 amino acids. Germline assignment: CDR1 SGHDT and CDR2 YYEEEE.

The chain joins TRBV2 to TRBJ2-7; 11 nucleotides agree with TRBD2. Germline loops: CDR1 SNHLY, CDR2 FYNNEI. The CDR3 consists of 19 residues. The junction had 19 bases not matched to a gene; V was cut back by 6 bases and J by 3 bases. Here the CDR3 reads CASRQRLARLAGGFYEQYF. CDR3 DNA: TGTGCCAGCAGACAGAGGCTGGCAAGGCTAGCGGGGGGATTCTACGAGCAGTACTTC.

CDR3 region: CAISEANLPRANTQYF. In nucleotides, the CDR3 is TGTGCCATCAGTGAAGCAAACCTTCCCCGAGCTAATACGCAGTATTTT. The J gene is TRBJ2-3, the V gene TRBV10-3; D remains unclear. This CDR3 contains 16 residues. Trimming pared 3 bases from V and 7 bases from J, leaving 20 bases between. CDR1 and CDR2 (germline): ENHRY, SYGVKD.

This chain connects TRBV9 to TRBJ2-1; D is uncertain. The V end was cut by 3 bases, the J end by 3 bases, with 7 bases between. This CDR3 is built from 13 residues. The V gene's germline CDR1 is SGDLS and CDR2 YYNGEE. The DNA of the CDR3 is TGTGCCAGCAGCGGGAGTGTCTACAATGAGCAGTTCTTC. Amino acids: CASSGSVYNEQFF.

The V gene is TRBV5-6, the J gene TRBJ2-7, with a tentative D call TRBD2 (6 bases). CDR3 size: 14 residues. CDR1 SGHDT and CDR2 YYEEEE come from the germline V gene. Trimming stripped 0 bases from V and 6 bases from J, with 13 bases between. The CDR3 sequence: CASSLAAAGGEQYF. Written as DNA, the CDR3 is TGTGCCAGCAGCTTGGCTGCCGCCGGGGGCGAGCAGTACTTC.

The chain recombines TRBV11-2 with TRBJ2-7; D assignment may be TRBD1 or TRBD2 (5 bases each). The germline CDR1 and CDR2 sequences are SGHAT and FQNNGV. The V gene lost 4 bases and the J gene lost 6 bases, with 13 bases spanning the gap. The CDR3 spans 13 residues. The CDR3, as DNA: TGTGCCAGCAGCTACAGGCTTGGGGGCGAGCAGTACTTC. Translating it yields CASSYRLGGEQYF.

The chain carries TRBV15 and TRBJ1-5; no reliable D call. This CDR3 has 14 residues. Germline V CDR1 and CDR2: LNHNV, YYDKDF (reference sequence). V was shortened by 5 bases and J by 5 bases, with 13 bases between the two germline ends. The CDR3 DNA reads as TGTGCCACCAGCGTGACACCCCGAGATCAGCCCCAGCATTTT. It is translated as CATSVTPRDQPQHF.

V usage is TRBV10-3 and J usage is TRBJ2-1; TRBD1 aligns across 9 bases. This CDR3 contains 16 residues. The V segment lost 3 bases and the J segment 0 bases; nucleotides outside the gene matches: 3. Germline CDR1 and CDR2: ENHRY and SYGVKD. The CDR3 DNA is TGTGCCATCAGTGATGGGACAGGGAGCTCCTACAATGAGCAGTTCTTC. Translation: CAISDGTGSSYNEQFF.

The genes are TRBV6-1 and TRBJ2-7, with 10 bases matching TRBD1. The germline V gene has CDR1 MNHNS and CDR2 SASEGT. This CDR3 has 12 amino acids. Unmatched junction bases numbered 5, after V lost 11 bases and J lost 4 bases. Here the CDR3 reads CAGRDRGYEQYF. CDR3 nucleotides: TGTGCCGGTCGGGACAGGGGATACGAGCAGTACTTC.